This T cell receptor beta chain was identified in a study of blood T cell repertoires in COVID-19. Trimming took 5 bases from V and 8 from J; bases not matched to a gene: 19. Germline-derived CDR1 and CDR2 are SGHTA and FQGTGA. CDR3 length: 17 amino acids. Clones were read by immunoSEQ multiplex PCR, and TCRdb kept only the in-frame ones, dropping some. The sample gives over 100,000 clones, roughly 80% of which show up once; roughly 3.3% is in the top ten. The sequence was collected from a woman older than 75 with active or convalescent COVID-19. The sequencing input was peripheral blood. The chain links TRBV7-3 to TRBJ1-2; 8 bases match TRBD1. DNA for the CDR3: TGTGCCAGCAGCCTACATTTACTTCCGCAGGGGGCGCAAGGCTACACCTTC. This sequence encodes CASSLHLLPQGAQGYTF.